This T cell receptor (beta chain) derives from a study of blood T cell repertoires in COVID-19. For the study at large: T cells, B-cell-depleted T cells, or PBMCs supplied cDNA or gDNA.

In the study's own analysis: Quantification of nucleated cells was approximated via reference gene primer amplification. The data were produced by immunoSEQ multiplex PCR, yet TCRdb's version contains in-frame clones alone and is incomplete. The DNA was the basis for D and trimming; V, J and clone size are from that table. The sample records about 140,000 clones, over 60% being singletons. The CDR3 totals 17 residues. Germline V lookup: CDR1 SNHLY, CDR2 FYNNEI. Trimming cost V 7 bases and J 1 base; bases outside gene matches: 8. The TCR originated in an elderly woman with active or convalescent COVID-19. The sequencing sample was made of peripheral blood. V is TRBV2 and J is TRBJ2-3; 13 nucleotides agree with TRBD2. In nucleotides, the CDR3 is TGTGCCAGCACGCAGGGACTAGCGGGGATCGGCACAGATACGCAGTATTTT. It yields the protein CASTQGLAGIGTDTQYF.